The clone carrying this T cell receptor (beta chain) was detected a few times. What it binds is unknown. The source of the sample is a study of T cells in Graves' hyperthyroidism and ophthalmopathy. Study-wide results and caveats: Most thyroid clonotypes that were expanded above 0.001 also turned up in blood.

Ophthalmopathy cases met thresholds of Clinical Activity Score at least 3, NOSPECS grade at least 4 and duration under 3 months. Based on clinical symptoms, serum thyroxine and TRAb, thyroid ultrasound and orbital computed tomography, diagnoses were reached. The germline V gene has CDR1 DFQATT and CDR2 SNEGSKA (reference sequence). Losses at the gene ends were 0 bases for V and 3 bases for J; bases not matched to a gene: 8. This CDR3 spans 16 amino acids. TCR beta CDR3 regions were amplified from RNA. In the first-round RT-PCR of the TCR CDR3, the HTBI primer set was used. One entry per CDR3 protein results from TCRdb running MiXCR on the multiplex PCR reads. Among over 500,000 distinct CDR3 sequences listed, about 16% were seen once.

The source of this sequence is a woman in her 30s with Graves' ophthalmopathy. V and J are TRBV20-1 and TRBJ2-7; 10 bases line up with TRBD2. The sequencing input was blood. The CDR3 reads CSARDQGLAVFYEQYF. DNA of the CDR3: TGCAGTGCTAGAGATCAAGGACTAGCGGTCTTCTACGAGCAGTACTTC.